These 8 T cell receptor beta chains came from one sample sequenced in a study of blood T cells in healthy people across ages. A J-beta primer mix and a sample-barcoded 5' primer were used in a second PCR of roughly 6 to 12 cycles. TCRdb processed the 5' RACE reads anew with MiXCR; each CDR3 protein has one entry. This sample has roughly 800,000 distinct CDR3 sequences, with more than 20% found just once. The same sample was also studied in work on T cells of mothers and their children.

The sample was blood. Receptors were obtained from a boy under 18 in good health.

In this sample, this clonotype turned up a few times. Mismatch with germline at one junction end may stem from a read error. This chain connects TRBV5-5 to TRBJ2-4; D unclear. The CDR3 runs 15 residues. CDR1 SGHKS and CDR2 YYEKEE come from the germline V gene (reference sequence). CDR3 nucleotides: TGTGCCGGCAGCTTGGAACTGGGGGCCAAAAACATTCAGTACTTC. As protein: CAGSLELGAKNIQYF. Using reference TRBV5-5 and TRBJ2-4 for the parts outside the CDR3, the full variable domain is DAGVTQSPTHLIKTRGQQVTLRCSPISGHKSVSWYQQVLGQGPQFIFQYYEKEERGRGNFPDRFSARQFPNYSSELNVNALLLGDSALYLCAGSLELGAKNIQYFGAGTRLSVL.

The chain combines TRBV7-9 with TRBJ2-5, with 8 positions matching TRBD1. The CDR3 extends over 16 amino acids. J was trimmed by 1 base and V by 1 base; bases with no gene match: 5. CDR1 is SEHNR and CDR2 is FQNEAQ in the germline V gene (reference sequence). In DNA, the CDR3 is TGTGCCAGCAGCTTAGTAGGGACAGGCCCCCAAGAGACCCAGTACTTC. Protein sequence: CASSLVGTGPQETQYF.

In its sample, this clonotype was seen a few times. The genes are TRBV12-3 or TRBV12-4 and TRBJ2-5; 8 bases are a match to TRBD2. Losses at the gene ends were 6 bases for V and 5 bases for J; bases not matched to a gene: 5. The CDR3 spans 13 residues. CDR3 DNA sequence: TGTGCCAGCAGGGGACTAGAAGGGGAGACCCAGTACTTC. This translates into CASRGLEGETQYF.

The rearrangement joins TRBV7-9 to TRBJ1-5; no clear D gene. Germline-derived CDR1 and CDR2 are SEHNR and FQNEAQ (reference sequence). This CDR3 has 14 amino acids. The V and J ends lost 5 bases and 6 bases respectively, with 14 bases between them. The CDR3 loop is CASSPPDLAQPQHF. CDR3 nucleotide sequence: TGTGCCAGCAGCCCCCCTGACCTGGCTCAGCCCCAGCATTTT. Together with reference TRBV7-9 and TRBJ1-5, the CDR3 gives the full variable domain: DTGVSQNPRHKITKRGQNVTFRCDPISEHNRLYWYRQTLGQGPEFLTYFQNEAQLEKSRLLSDRFSAERPKGSFSTLEIQRTEQGDSAMYLCASSPPDLAQPQHFGDGTRLSIL.

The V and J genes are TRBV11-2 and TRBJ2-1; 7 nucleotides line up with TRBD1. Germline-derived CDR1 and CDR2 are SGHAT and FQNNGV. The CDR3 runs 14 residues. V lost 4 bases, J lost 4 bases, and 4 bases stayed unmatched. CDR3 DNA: TGTGCCAGCAGCTCGACAGGGCGGTACAATGAGCAGTTCTTC. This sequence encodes CASSSTGRYNEQFF.

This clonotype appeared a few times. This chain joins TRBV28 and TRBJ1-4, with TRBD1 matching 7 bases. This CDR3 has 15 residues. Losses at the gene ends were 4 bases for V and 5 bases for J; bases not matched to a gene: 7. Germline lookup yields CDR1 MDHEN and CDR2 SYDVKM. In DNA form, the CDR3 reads TGTGCCAGCAGTTCCCCCTCGACAGGGAATGAAAAACTGTTTTTT. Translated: CASSSPSTGNEKLFF.

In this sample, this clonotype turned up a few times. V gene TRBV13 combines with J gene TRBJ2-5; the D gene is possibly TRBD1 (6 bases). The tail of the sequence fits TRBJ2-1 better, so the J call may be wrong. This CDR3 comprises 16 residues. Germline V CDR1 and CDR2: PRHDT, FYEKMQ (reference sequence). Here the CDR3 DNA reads TGTGCCAGCAGCTCCCATTCAGGGGCGCCTTACAATGAGCAGTTCTTC. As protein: CASSSHSGAPYNEQFF.

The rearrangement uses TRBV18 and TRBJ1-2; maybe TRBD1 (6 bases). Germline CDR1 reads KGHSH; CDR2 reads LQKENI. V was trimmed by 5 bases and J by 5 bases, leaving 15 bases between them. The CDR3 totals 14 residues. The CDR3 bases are TGTGCCAGCTCAGCCAGACAGGACGAATATGGCTACACCTTC. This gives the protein CASSARQDEYGYTF.